This T cell receptor (beta chain) comes out of a study of blood T cells in healthy people across ages. This clonotype was counted many times. CDR1 is LGHDT and CDR2 is YNNKEL in the germline V gene (reference sequence). Deletions cut 2 bases from V and 0 bases from J, with 10 bases between. The CDR3 has 15 residues. It was with a sample-barcoded 5' primer and a J-beta primer mix that a second PCR of roughly 7 to 12 cycles was run. Every cDNA molecule carried a tag from a template-switch adaptor bearing 12 random nucleotides. The yield of each sample was at least 2.5 million CDR3-containing paired-end reads. From the 5' RACE reads, TCRdb called clonotypes with MiXCR, one entry per CDR3 protein. Found here are about 930,000 distinct CDR3 sequences, 25% to 30% of them singletons; the top ten hold approximately 10%. This sample also belongs to another study, concerning T cells of mothers and their children. That work adds: Each donor was one of three healthy Caucasian mothers or one of their six children. Amplification in the second PCR used the M1S primer, which added sample barcodes and 2-4 random nucleotides.

The clonotype originates from a middle-aged woman in good health. The sample taken for sequencing was blood. V and J are TRBV3-1 and TRBJ1-2; possible D gene TRBD1, 5 bases. In DNA, the CDR3 is TGTGCCAGCAGCCAACGGGGCACGGCTAACTATGGCTACACCTTC. Its translation: CASSQRGTANYGYTF.